The 29 T cell receptor beta chains given below trace back to one sample, sequenced in a study of cytomegalovirus exposure and HLA in healthy donors. This PCR relied on a set of 60 Vbeta primers and 13 Jbeta primers. Some clones are missing from TCRdb's copy, which holds only in-frame ones; the method was immunoSEQ multiplex PCR. The sample lists about 250,000 clones; roughly 70% were seen once. What was sequenced was PBMCs. Receptor source: a female donor in good health and CMV-seronegative.

The chain has TRBV7-2 and TRBJ2-5; D possibly corresponds to TRBD2 (6 bases). Germline-derived CDR1 and CDR2 are SGHTA and FQGNSA. CDR3 size: 14 residues. V was trimmed by 1 base and J by 5 bases, leaving 11 bases between them. CDR3 region: CASSLGGRSETQYF. CDR3 nucleotides: TGTGCCAGCAGCTTAGGGGGGAGGTCTGAGACCCAGTACTTC.

This chain connects TRBV29-1 to TRBJ1-3, with D unresolved. Germline V gene sequence: CDR1 SQVTM, CDR2 ANQGSEA. Trimming cost V 0 bases and J 4 bases, with 13 bases left between them. This CDR3 is 15 amino acids long. In DNA form, the CDR3 reads TGCAGCGTTGAAGATCCGGAGGGTCCGGGAAACACCATATATTTT. As protein: CSVEDPEGPGNTIYF.

This chain connects TRBV27 to TRBJ2-1; D may be TRBD2 (5 bases). Germline V CDR1 and CDR2: MNHEY, SMNVEV (reference sequence). Trimming stripped 6 bases from V and 3 bases from J, with 12 bases between. This CDR3 is built from 14 residues. The CDR3 DNA is TGTGCCAGCAGCTTAGGACTCATCTACAATGAGCAGTTCTTC. It encodes CASSLGLIYNEQFF.

The gene calls are TRBV5-1 and TRBJ1-1, with 7 bases identical to TRBD1. CDR3 size: 14 residues. Germline V gene lookup returns CDR1 SGHRS and CDR2 YFSETQ. J was trimmed by 1 base and V by 8 bases; bases with no gene match: 8. The CDR3 sequence is CASSTGRQNTEAFF. Here the CDR3 DNA reads TGCGCCAGTTCGACAGGGAGGCAGAACACTGAAGCTTTCTTT.

This rearrangement joins TRBV9 to TRBJ2-1, with TRBD2 matching over 7 bases. The trim removed 3 bases at V and 3 bases at J, leaving 3 bases unmatched. Germline V lookup: CDR1 SGDLS, CDR2 YYNGEE. The length of the CDR3 is 14 residues. CDR3 sequence reads: CASSAGLLYNEQFF. Here the CDR3 DNA reads TGTGCCAGCAGCGCGGGACTACTCTACAATGAGCAGTTCTTC.

A single count supports this clone. The chain recombines TRBV7-2 with TRBJ2-2; 7 bases line up with TRBD2. Germline V lookup: CDR1 SGHTA, CDR2 FQGNSA. J was trimmed by 0 bases and V by 1 base; bases with no gene match: 2. The CDR3 is 16 residues long. CDR3 sequence reads: CASSLEAGTNTGELFF. In nucleotides, the CDR3 is TGTGCCAGCAGCTTAGAAGCGGGGACGAACACCGGGGAGCTGTTTTTT.

The chain recombines TRBV9 with TRBJ2-3; perhaps TRBD1 as D (5 bases). Trimming cost V 0 bases and J 6 bases, with 8 bases left between them. Germline V gene data show CDR1 as SGDLS and CDR2 as YYNGEE. This CDR3 has 13 residues. The CDR3 DNA follows: TGTGCCAGCAGCGTAGAGGGGTGGGATACGCAGTATTTT. Its translation is CASSVEGWDTQYF.

This clone has a single count. The CDR3 region is CASSSGTGNEQYF. The DNA for the CDR3 is TGTGCCAGCAGTTCTGGGACAGGGAACGAGCAGTACTTC. The chain couples TRBV6-5 to TRBJ2-7; 9 bases fit TRBD1. V was clipped by 4 bases and J by 5 bases; unmatched bases: 3. Germline V gene data show CDR1 as MNHEY and CDR2 as SVGAGI. This CDR3 spans 13 amino acids.

The chain combines TRBV25-1 with TRBJ2-1; possibly TRBD1 for D (6 bases). The germline gives CDR1 MGHDK, CDR2 SYGVNS. The ends were cut back, 5 bases at V and 4 bases at J, with 15 bases in the middle. The CDR3 covers 15 residues. CDR3 residues: CASSISRGIYNEQFF. For the CDR3, the DNA is TGTGCCAGCAGTATCAGCAGGGGAATTTACAATGAGCAGTTCTTC.

The gene calls are TRBV9 and TRBJ2-1, with TRBD2 matching over 7 bases. Per the germline V gene, CDR1 is SGDLS and CDR2 is YYNGEE. The trim removed 0 bases at V and 2 bases at J, leaving 5 bases unmatched. This CDR3 contains 16 residues. CDR3 residues: CASSVGGSGAYNEQFF. CDR3 nucleotide sequence: TGTGCCAGCAGCGTAGGTGGGAGCGGGGCCTACAATGAGCAGTTCTTC. The full variable domain, its missing parts supplied by reference TRBV9 and TRBJ2-1, is DSGVTQTPKHLITATGQRVTLRCSPRSGDLSVYWYQQSLDQGLQFLIQYYNGEERAKGNILERFSAQQFPDLHSELNLSSLELGDSALYFCASSVGGSGAYNEQFFGPGTRLTVL.

V is TRBV4-2 and J is TRBJ1-3; D not certain. V lost 0 bases, J lost 0 bases, and 9 bases lay in between. The CDR3 length is 16 residues. Germline loops: CDR1 LGHNA, CDR2 YNFKEQ. The CDR3 DNA sequence: TGTGCCAGCAGCCAAGATTTGAGGTTCTCTGGAAACACCATATATTTT. It codes for CASSQDLRFSGNTIYF.

For this clone: The same CDR3 is also encoded by other DNA sequences in this sample. The rearrangement joins TRBV4-2 to TRBJ1-1; unclear D gene. Deletions cut 3 bases from V and 3 bases from J, with 8 bases between. Per germline, CDR1 LGHNA and CDR2 YNFKEQ. CDR3 size: 13 residues. The CDR3 nucleotides read TGTGCCAGCAGCCAGTCGGGTGACACTGAAGCTTTCTTT. Protein: CASSQSGDTEAFF.

This chain connects TRBV5-1 to TRBJ1-4; weak D call: TRBD1 (6 bases). V lost 1 base to trimming and J lost 3 bases, with 19 bases between them. Per germline, CDR1 SGHRS and CDR2 YFSETQ. The CDR3 contains 18 residues. CDR3: CASSLSPRRGGSNEKLFF. The CDR3 bases are TGCGCCAGCAGCTTGTCCCCGCGAAGGGGGGGTTCTAATGAAAAACTGTTTTTT.

As concerns this clone: At the DNA level, this CDR3 is encoded by other sequences in the same sample as well. The chain is built from TRBV4-2 and TRBJ1-1; TRBD1 might be the D (6 bases). CDR1 and CDR2 from the germline V gene are LGHNA and YNFKEQ. V lost 1 base and J lost 0, with 6 bases in between. This CDR3 spans 14 amino acids. Written as DNA, the CDR3 is TGTGCCAGCAGCCAAGGGGGGCTGAACACTGAAGCTTTCTTT. Its protein is CASSQGGLNTEAFF.

This chain links TRBV2 with TRBJ2-7, with 9 bases fitting TRBD2. The CDR3 runs to 16 residues. Losses at the gene ends were 5 bases for V and 6 bases for J; bases not matched to a gene: 14. Germline CDR1 SNHLY, CDR2 FYNNEI. The CDR3 loop reads CASSSWGRTSAFEQYF. The CDR3 nucleotides read TGTGCCAGCAGTTCATGGGGGCGGACTAGCGCCTTCGAGCAGTACTTC.

The chain links TRBV28 to TRBJ2-2; possibly TRBD1 for D (7 bases). The CDR3 has 15 residues. In germline, CDR1 is MDHEN, CDR2 SYDVKM. The germline V and J ends were trimmed by 3 bases and 7 bases, with 15 bases remaining between them. For the CDR3, the DNA is TGTGCCAGCAGTTTCCCAGGGGGGCGTGGCGGGGAGCTGTTTTTT. Translated: CASSFPGGRGGELFF.

The rearrangement joins TRBV7-9 to TRBJ2-3, with D possibly being TRBD2 (5 bases). Germline CDR1 and CDR2: SEHNR and FQNEAQ (reference sequence). The CDR3 is 15 residues long. Trimming shortened V by 5 bases and J by 6 bases, and 18 bases separated the two germline ends. The CDR3: CASSLRSSWSDTQYF. The CDR3 DNA is TGTGCCAGCAGCCTCAGGTCTAGCTGGTCCGATACGCAGTATTTT.

CDR3 DNA: TGTGCCAGCAGCGTAGGGCTAGCGGGAACCTACGAGCAGTACTTC. Residues: CASSVGLAGTYEQYF. The V and J genes are TRBV9 and TRBJ2-7; 9 nucleotides line up with TRBD2. CDR3 length: 15 residues. J gave up 2 bases and V 0 bases, and 3 bases lay outside the gene matches. Germline-derived CDR1 and CDR2 are SGDLS and YYNGEE.

This CDR3 reads CASSPAQLGEKLFF. For the CDR3, the DNA is TGTGCCAGCAGCCCTGCACAGTTGGGTGAAAAACTGTTTTTT. This chain links TRBV11-3 with TRBJ1-4; D remains ambiguous. The V gene lost 5 bases and the J gene lost 7 bases, with 14 bases spanning the gap. CDR1 and CDR2 from the germline V gene are SGHNT and YENEEA. The CDR3 runs to 14 residues.

The V gene is TRBV7-2, the J gene TRBJ2-6; D is perhaps TRBD2 (6 bases). V lost 3 bases to trimming and J lost 4 bases, with 22 bases between them. The CDR3 loop spans 19 amino acids. Germline CDR1 is SGHTA and CDR2 is FQGNSA. The CDR3 sequence: CASSLAPERVTGGANVLTF. CDR3 coding DNA: TGTGCCAGCAGCTTGGCGCCGGAGCGGGTAACGGGAGGGGCCAACGTCCTGACTTTC.

This clone was seen a single time. This chain joins TRBV11-2 and TRBJ2-7; tentative D call: TRBD2 (5 bases). This CDR3 spans 12 amino acids. Trimming left V 5 bases short and J 2 bases short, with 7 bases between. CDR1 is SGHAT and CDR2 is FQNNGV in the germline V gene. The CDR3 DNA reads TGTGCCAGCAGCAAGGGAGCCTACGAGCAGTACTTC. This sequence encodes CASSKGAYEQYF.

Remarks on this clone: One end of the junction fails to match germline, which may point to a read error. In the same sample, other DNA sequences code for this CDR3. The chain is built from TRBV28 and TRBJ1-4, with 8 positions matching TRBD1. The germline V gene has CDR1 MDHEN and CDR2 SYDVKM. The CDR3 totals 12 residues. CDR3 sequence: CASGQGQEKLFF. CDR3 nucleotides: TGCGCCAGCGGCCAGGGACAGGAGAAACTGTTTTTT.

The chain links TRBV9 to TRBJ2-7; TRBD2 matches at 10 bases. The CDR3 spans 14 residues. Trimming cost V 4 bases and J 5 bases; bases outside gene matches: 6. The V gene's germline CDR1 is SGDLS and CDR2 YYNGEE. The CDR3, as DNA: TGTGCCAGCAGCCCCAGGACTAGCGGAGACGAGCAGTACTTC. This encodes CASSPRTSGDEQYF. The whole variable domain, filled in from reference TRBV9 and TRBJ2-7, reads DSGVTQTPKHLITATGQRVTLRCSPRSGDLSVYWYQQSLDQGLQFLIQYYNGEERAKGNILERFSAQQFPDLHSELNLSSLELGDSALYFCASSPRTSGDEQYFGPGTRLTVT.

The chain joins TRBV19 to TRBJ1-3; 10 positions match TRBD1. The CDR3 has 15 amino acids. Germline V gene lookup returns CDR1 LNHDA and CDR2 SQIVND (reference sequence). V gave up 5 bases and J gave up 7 bases; unmatched junction bases: 8. CDR3 bases: TGTGCCAGTAGTGTACCGGGACAGGGGTGGAACACCATATATTTT. Protein product: CASSVPGQGWNTIYF. Variable domain in full (rest from reference TRBV19 and TRBJ1-3): DGGITQSPKYLFRKEGQNVTLSCEQNLNHDAMYWYRQDPGQGLRLIYYSQIVNDFQKGDIAEGYSVSREKKESFPLTVTSAQKNPTAFYLCASSVPGQGWNTIYFGEGSWLTVV.

Notes on this clone: Different DNA sequences within this sample yield the same CDR3. The chain employs TRBV28 and TRBJ1-5; D possibly corresponds to TRBD1 (5 bases). The V end was cut by 3 bases, the J end by 6 bases, with 6 bases between. Germline CDR1 is MDHEN and CDR2 is SYDVKM. The CDR3 spans 12 residues. In DNA form, the CDR3 reads TGTGCCAGCAGTTTGGGGGGTCAGCCCCAGCATTTT. Protein product: CASSLGGQPQHF.

The genes are TRBV2 and TRBJ1-1, with 12 bases that match TRBD1. The CDR3 loop spans 13 amino acids. V shed 7 bases, J shed 6 bases, and the junction held 3 bases outside the gene matches. Germline V gives CDR1 SNHLY, CDR2 FYNNEI. CDR3 DNA sequence: TGTGCCAGCAAGGGACAGGGGGCGGCTGAAGCTTTCTTT. Residues: CASKGQGAAEAFF.

The J gene is TRBJ2-3, the V gene TRBV6-1, with 11 bases that match TRBD2. This CDR3 spans 16 amino acids. Germline CDR1 is MNHNS and CDR2 is SASEGT. V dropped 2 bases and J dropped 4; count of bases not matched to a gene: 5. The CDR3 is CASSERLAGGPDTQYF. The CDR3 DNA follows: TGTGCCAGCAGTGAAAGGCTAGCGGGAGGTCCAGATACGCAGTATTTT.

This clone was detected only a few times. The chain uses TRBV5-1 and TRBJ1-3, with D uncertain. The V gene lost 4 bases and the J gene lost 0 bases, with 17 bases spanning the gap. This CDR3 has 17 amino acids. Germline assignment: CDR1 SGHRS and CDR2 YFSETQ. CDR3: CASSPAERASSGNTIYF. The CDR3 bases are TGCGCCAGCAGCCCCGCGGAGCGGGCCTCCTCTGGAAACACCATATATTTT.

The chain links TRBV9 to TRBJ1-5, with a tentative D call TRBD1 (5 bases). V was trimmed by 4 bases and J by 4 bases, leaving 15 bases between them. The CDR3 is 15 amino acids. The germline V gene encodes CDR1 SGDLS and CDR2 YYNGEE. CDR3 sequence (DNA): TGTGCCAGCAGCAAAGACGGGGCGGGAAATCAGCCCCAGCATTTT. It encodes CASSKDGAGNQPQHF. Based on the CDR3 plus reference TRBV9 and TRBJ1-5, the full variable domain is DSGVTQTPKHLITATGQRVTLRCSPRSGDLSVYWYQQSLDQGLQFLIQYYNGEERAKGNILERFSAQQFPDLHSELNLSSLELGDSALYFCASSKDGAGNQPQHFGDGTRLSIL.